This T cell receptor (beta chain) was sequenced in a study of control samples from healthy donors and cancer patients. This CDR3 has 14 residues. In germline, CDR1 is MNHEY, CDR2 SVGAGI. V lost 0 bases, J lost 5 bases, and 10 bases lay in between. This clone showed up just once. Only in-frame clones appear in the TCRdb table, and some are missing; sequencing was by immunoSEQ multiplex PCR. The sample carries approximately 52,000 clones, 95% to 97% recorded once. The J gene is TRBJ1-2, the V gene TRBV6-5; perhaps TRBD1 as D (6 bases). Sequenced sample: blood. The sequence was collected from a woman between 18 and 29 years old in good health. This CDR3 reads CASSYSDRDYGYTF. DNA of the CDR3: TGTGCCAGCAGTTACTCGGACAGAGATTATGGCTACACCTTC.